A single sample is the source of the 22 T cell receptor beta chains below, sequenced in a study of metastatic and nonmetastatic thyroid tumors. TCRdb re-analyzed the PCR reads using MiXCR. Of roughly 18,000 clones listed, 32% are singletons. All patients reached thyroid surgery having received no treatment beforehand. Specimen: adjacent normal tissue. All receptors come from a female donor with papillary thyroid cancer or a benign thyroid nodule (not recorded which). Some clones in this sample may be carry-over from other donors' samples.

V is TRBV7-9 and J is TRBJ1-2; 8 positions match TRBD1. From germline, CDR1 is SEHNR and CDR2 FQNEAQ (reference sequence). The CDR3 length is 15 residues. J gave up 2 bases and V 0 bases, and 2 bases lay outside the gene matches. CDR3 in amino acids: CASSLAGQANYGYTF. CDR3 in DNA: TGTGCCAGCAGCTTAGCGGGACAGGCGAACTATGGCTACACCTTC.

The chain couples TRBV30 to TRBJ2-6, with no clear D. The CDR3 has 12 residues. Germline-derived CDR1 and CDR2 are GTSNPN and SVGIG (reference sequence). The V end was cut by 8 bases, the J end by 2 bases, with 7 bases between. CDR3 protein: CARAPGANVLTF. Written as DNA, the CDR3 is TGTGCCCGCGCCCCTGGGGCCAACGTCCTGACTTTC.

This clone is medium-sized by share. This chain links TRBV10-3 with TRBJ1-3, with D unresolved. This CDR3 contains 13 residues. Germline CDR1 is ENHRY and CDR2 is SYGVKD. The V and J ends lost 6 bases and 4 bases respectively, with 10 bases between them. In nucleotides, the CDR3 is TGTGCCATCAGCCAGACCTTGGGAAACACCATATATTTT. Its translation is CAISQTLGNTIYF.

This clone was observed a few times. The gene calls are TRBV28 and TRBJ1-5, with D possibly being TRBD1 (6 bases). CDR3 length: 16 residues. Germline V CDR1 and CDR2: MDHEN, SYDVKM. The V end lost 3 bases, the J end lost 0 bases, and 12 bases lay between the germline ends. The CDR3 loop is CASSFGTPDSNQPQHF. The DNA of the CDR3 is TGTGCCAGCAGTTTCGGGACACCAGATAGCAATCAGCCCCAGCATTTT.

CDR3 protein: CASSDLAGVGNEQFF. The CDR3 nucleotides are TGCGCCAGCAGCGACCTCGCGGGGGTCGGCAATGAGCAGTTCTTC. The V gene is TRBV5-1, the J gene TRBJ2-1; 7 nucleotides align to TRBD2. From germline, CDR1 is SGHRS and CDR2 YFSETQ. The J segment lost 6 bases and the V segment lost 4 bases, leaving 10 bases of the junction unmatched. The CDR3 length is 15 residues.

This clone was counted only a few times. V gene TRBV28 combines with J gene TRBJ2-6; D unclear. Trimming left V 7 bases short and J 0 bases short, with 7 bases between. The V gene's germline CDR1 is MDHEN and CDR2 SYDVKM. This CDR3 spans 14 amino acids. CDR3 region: CASKFDSGANVLTF. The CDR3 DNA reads TGTGCCAGCAAATTTGACTCTGGGGCCAACGTCCTGACTTTC. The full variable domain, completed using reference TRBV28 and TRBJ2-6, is DVKVTQSSRYLVKRTGEKVFLECVQDMDHENMFWYRQDPGLGLRLIYFSYDVKMKEKGDIPEGYSVSREKKERFSLILESASTNQTSMYLCASKFDSGANVLTFGAGSRLTVL.

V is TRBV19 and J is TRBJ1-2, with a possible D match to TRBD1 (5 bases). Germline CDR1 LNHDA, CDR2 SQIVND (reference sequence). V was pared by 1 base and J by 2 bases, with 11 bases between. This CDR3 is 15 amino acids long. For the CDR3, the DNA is TGTGCCAGTAGTATAGCCACAGGACCGAACTATGGCTACACCTTC. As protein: CASSIATGPNYGYTF. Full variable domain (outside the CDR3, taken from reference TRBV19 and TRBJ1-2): DGGITQSPKYLFRKEGQNVTLSCEQNLNHDAMYWYRQDPGQGLRLIYYSQIVNDFQKGDIAEGYSVSREKKESFPLTVTSAQKNPTAFYLCASSIATGPNYGYTFGSGTRLTVV.

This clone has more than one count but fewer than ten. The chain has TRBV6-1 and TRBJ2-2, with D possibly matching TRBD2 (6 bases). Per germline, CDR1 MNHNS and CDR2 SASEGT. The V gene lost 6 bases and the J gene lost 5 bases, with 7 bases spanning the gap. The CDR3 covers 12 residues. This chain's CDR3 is CASRGGTGELFF. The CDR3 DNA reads TGTGCCAGCAGAGGAGGGACCGGGGAGCTGTTTTTT.

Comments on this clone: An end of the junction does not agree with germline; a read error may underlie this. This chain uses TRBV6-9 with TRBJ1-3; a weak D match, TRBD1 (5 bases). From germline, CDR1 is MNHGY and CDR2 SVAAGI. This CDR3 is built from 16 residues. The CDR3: CASCYWGNRPGNTIYF. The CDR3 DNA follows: TGTGCCAGCTGTTACTGGGGGAACAGGCCTGGAAACACCATATATTTT.

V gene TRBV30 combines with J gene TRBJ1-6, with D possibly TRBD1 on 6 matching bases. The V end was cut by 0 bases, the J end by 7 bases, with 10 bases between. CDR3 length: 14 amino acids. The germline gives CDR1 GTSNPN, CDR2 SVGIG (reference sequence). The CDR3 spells CAWSVGQGNSPLHF. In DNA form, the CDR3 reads TGTGCCTGGAGTGTTGGGCAGGGGAATTCACCCCTCCACTTT.

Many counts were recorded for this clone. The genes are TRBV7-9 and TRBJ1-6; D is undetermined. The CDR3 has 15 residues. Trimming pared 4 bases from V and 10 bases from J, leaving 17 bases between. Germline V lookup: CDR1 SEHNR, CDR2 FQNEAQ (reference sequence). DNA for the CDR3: TGTGCCAGCAGCTCAATCGCGGGTGGGCTATCACCCCTCCACTTT. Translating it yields CASSSIAGGLSPLHF.

The CDR3 DNA sequence: TGTGCCAGCAGGGGGGCCGGGGAGCTGTTTTTT. This translates into CASRGAGELFF. The rearrangement links TRBV2 to TRBJ2-2; D possibly uses TRBD1 or TRBD2 (5 bases each). The CDR3 extends over 11 amino acids. V shed 6 bases and J shed 6 bases, with 5 bases lying between them. Germline V gene data show CDR1 as SNHLY and CDR2 as FYNNEI.

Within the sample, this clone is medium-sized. In DNA, the CDR3 is TGTGCCAGCAGCCAGCGAGGGGCGAACACCGGGGAGCTGTTTTTT. Amino acids: CASSQRGANTGELFF. The chain has TRBV3-1 and TRBJ2-2; D could derive from TRBD1 or TRBD2 (5 bases each). The V gene's germline CDR1 is LGHDT and CDR2 YNNKEL (reference sequence). This CDR3 has 15 residues. V lost 3 bases and J 0 bases, leaving 8 bases between the germline ends.

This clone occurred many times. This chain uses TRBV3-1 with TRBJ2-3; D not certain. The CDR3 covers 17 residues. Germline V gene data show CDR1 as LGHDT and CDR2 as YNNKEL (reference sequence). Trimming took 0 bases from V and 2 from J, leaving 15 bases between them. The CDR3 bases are TGTGCCAGCAGCCAAGAAGCTGGCTACCGACTCACAGATACGCAGTATTTT. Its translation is CASSQEAGYRLTDTQYF.

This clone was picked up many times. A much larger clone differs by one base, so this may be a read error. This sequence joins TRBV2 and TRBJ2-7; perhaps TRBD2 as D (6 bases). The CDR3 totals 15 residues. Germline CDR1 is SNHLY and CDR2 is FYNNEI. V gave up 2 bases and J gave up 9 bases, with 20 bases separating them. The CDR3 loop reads CASSEWAGFPRGQYF. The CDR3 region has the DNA TGTGCCAGCAGTGAATGGGCGGGGTTCCCCCGCGGGCAGTACTTC. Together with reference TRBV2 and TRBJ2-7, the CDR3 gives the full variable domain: EPEVTQTPSHQVTQMGQEVILRCVPISNHLYFYWYRQILGQKVEFLVSFYNNEISEKSEIFDDQFSVERPDGSNFTLKIRSTKLEDSAMYFCASSEWAGFPRGQYFGPGTRLTVT.

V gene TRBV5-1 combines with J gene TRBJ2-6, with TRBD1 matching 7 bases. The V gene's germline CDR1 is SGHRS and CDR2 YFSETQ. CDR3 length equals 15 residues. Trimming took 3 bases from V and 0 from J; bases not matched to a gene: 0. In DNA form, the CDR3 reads TGCGCCAGCAGCTCAGGGGGCTCTGGGGCCAACGTCCTGACTTTC. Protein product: CASSSGGSGANVLTF.

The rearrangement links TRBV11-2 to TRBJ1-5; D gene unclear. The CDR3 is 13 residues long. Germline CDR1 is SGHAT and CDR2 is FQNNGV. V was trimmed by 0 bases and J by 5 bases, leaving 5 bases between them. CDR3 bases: TGTGCCAGCAGCTTAGATTGGGATCAGCCCCAGCATTTT. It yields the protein CASSLDWDQPQHF.

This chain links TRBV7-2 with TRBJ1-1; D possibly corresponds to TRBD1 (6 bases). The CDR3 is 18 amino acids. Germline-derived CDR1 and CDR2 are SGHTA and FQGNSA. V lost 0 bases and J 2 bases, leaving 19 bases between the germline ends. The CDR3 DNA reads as TGTGCCAGCAGCTTAGCCCCCGGACCGACAGGCTTAAACACTGAAGCTTTCTTT. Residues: CASSLAPGPTGLNTEAFF.

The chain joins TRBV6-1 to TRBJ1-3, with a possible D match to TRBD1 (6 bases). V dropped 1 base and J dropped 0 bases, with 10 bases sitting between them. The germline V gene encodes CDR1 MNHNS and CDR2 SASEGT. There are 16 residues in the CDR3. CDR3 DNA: TGTGCCAGCAGTGAAGGAGGGGGGGTCTCTGGAAACACCATATATTTT. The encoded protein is CASSEGGGVSGNTIYF.

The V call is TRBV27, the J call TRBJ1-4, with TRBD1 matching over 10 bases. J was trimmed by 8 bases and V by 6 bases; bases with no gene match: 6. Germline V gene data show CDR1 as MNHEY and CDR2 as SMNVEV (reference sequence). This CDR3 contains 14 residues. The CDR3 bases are TGTGCCAGCAGAACCGGGACAGGGGCAGAAAAACTGTTTTTT. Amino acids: CASRTGTGAEKLFF.

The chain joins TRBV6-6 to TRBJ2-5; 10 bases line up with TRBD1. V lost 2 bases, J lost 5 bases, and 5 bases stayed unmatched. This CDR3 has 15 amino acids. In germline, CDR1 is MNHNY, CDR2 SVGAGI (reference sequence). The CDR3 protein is CASSYGTGDGETQYF. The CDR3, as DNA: TGTGCCAGCAGTTACGGGACAGGGGACGGCGAGACCCAGTACTTC.

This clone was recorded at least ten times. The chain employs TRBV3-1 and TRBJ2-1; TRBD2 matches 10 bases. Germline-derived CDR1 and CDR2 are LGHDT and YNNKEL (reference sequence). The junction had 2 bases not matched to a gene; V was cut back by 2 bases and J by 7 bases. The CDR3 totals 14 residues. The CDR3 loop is CASSQRSGGNEQFF. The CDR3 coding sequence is TGTGCCAGCAGCCAACGTAGCGGGGGGAATGAGCAGTTCTTC.